This record concerns one TCR beta chain sequence. Antigen: not known. This record comes from a study of untreated major depressive disorder. Profiling relied on immunoSEQ multiplex PCR, and the TCRdb table lists in-frame clones only, not all of them. The sample has more than 15,000 clones, around 90% seen once. Study findings and constraints: Depressed patients' CD4+ T cells carried increased TRBV05-01 (Vbeta 5.1) usage versus control CD4+ T cells.

Trimming left V 1 base short and J 6 bases short, with 21 bases between. Germline V gives CDR1 SGHTA, CDR2 FQGNSA. The CDR3 sequence is 17 residues long. Every depressed patient was matched in pairs with a non-depressed control on sex, age, current smoking status and body mass index. The sequenced sample consisted of CD4+ T cells from PBMCs. This receptor was taken from a woman in her forties with major depressive disorder. The chain links TRBV7-2 to TRBJ1-1; D is perhaps TRBD1 (6 bases). CDR3 protein: CASSLGVFGGRLAEAFF. The DNA of the CDR3 is TGTGCCAGCAGCTTAGGGGTGTTCGGGGGGCGCTTGGCTGAAGCTTTCTTT.